This TCR beta chain was sequenced for a study of PD-L1 blockade in urothelial cancer (dated by TCRdb to 2017 to 2019). Looking at the study overall: All patients started therapy around 2014 and received atezolizumab 1,200 mg intravenously every 3 weeks. About nine tenths of the roughly 29 patients were identified as males with urothelial cancer of bladder origin, and a prior smoking history was reported by 18 of 29 patients. Pretreatment blood TCR-seq was available for about 27 patients, at least one posttreatment blood collection was obtained for 24 patients, and tumor TCR-seq was available for 24 patients. An ECOG performance status of 0 or 1 was recorded for the patients, and 0 to 3 prior chemotherapy regimens had been received by the patients. Blood samples were analyzed at 3 weeks after treatment start (second dose) and at 6 weeks after treatment start. Blood samples yielded a median of roughly 140,000 T cells and tens of thousands of unique TCRs, with median clonality roughly 0.084. Somatic, immune and clinical correlates of response to PD-L1 blockade with atezolizumab in urothelial cancer were the focus of an exploratory multi-omic analysis. Durable clinical benefit was achieved by nine patients and was not achieved by 20 patients. In the same patients, whole exome sequencing and RNA sequencing of pretreatment tumors were performed in addition to TCR sequencing. Pretreatment tumor samples and matched peripheral blood, collected serially before and after atezolizumab treatment, underwent TCR sequencing. Durable clinical benefit was defined as progression-free survival longer than 6 months, and TCR features were also tested against progression-free and overall survival.

Turning to this clone: This receptor's antigen is unknown. No clone much larger than this one lies a single base away; base qualities are absent.

In the germline V gene, CDR1 corresponds to SGHTA and CDR2 to FQGTGA. At the junction V is shortened by 5 bases and J by 1 base; bases outside the gene matches: 3. The CDR3, cysteine through phenylalanine, is 14 amino acids long. Only the CDR3 DNA stays, 42 bases, in frame from base 1. Findings and caveats that apply to the study as a whole: Greater expansion of tumor-associated TCR clones in peripheral blood 3 weeks after the start of treatment was observed in patients with durable benefit (n of about 20, p = 0.022). Because the sample size was small (n = 29) and many of the analyses were exploratory, the results are meant to be hypothesis-generating. A pretreatment peripheral blood TCR clonality below the median was linked to improved progression-free and overall survival.

To estimate absolute template abundance from read counts, synthetic TCR analog templates were spiked into each PCR. Using the immunoSEQ assay, TCRbeta CDR3 regions were amplified from genomic DNA with bias-controlled V and J gene primers. Sequencing of rearranged TCRbeta segments was performed at approximately 20X coverage. On the authors' methods: Sequencing errors were corrected by clustering, and CDR3s were annotated against IMGT so that V, D and J genes could be assigned. Out-of-frame and stop-codon sequences were excluded, and only productive TCRbeta rearrangements were used in downstream analyses. To compute clonality, Shannon entropy was normalized by the log of the number of unique productive sequences and then subtracted from one. Fisher's exact test with Benjamini-Hochberg correction, at a threshold of adjusted p below 0.01, was used to find clones that differed between time points or between blood and tumor. The source is immuneACCESS, and TCRdb retained only in-frame sequences with V and J called. Part of the clones is not carried over; for the studies checked, unresolved V genes explain less than half of this, and the remainder is unexplained. V, J and clone size reflect that table, while D and trimming were determined from the DNA. In this sample the table shows tens of thousands of clones, roughly 90% of which occur a single time. Of the sample, about 33% is held by the ten largest clones.

A cohort of around 29 patients with locally advanced or metastatic urothelial carcinoma, treated at Memorial Sloan Kettering on a trial protocol, was included. Peripheral blood mononuclear cells were collected pretreatment and during treatment, at between 1 and 8 total time points per patient. The Qiagen DNeasy Blood extraction kit was used to purify genomic DNA from total PBMCs and from tumor samples. Collected pretreatment and during treatment, PBMCs were isolated and stored as previously described. The TCR sequence derives from a man aged 55 to 70 with urothelial cancer. This sample comprised PBMCs, obtained around atezolizumab (anti-PD-L1) treatment. The rearrangement joined TRBV7-3 to TRBJ2-5, and TRBD1 matches 8 of the central bases. The CDR3 amino acid sequence is: CASSPDRGQETQYF. DNA sequence: TGTGCCAGCAGCCCAGACAGGGGCCAAGAGACCCAGTACTTC. Outside the CDR3, residues come from the reference TRBV7-3 and TRBJ2-5 proteins, so the full variable domain is: GAGVSQTPSNKVTEKGKYVELRCDPISGHTALYWYRQSLGQGPEFLIYFQGTGAADDSGLPNDRFFAVRPEGSVSTLKIQRTERGDSAVYLCASSPDRGQETQYFGPGTRLLVL.